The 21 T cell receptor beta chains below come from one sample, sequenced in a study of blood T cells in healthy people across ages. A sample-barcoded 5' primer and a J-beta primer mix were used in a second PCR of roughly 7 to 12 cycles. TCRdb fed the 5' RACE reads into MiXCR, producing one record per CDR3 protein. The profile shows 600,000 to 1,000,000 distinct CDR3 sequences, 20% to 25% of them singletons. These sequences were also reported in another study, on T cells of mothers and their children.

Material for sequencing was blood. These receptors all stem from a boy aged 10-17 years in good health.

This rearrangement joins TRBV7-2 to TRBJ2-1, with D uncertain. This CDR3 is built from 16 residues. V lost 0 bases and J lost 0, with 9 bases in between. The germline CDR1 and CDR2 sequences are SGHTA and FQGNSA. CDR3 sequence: CASSLAGQSSYNEQFF. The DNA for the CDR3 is TGTGCCAGCAGCTTAGCGGGCCAGAGCTCCTACAATGAGCAGTTCTTC. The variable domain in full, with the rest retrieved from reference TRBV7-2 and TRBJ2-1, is GAGVSQSPSNKVTEKGKDVELRCDPISGHTALYWYRQSLGQGLEFLIYFQGNSAPDKSGLPSDRFSAERTGGSVSTLTIQRTQQEDSAVYLCASSLAGQSSYNEQFFGPGTRLTVL.

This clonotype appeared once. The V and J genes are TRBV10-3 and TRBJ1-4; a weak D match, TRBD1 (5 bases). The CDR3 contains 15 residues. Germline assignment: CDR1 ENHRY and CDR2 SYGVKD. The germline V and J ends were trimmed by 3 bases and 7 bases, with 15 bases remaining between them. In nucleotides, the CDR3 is TGTGCCATCAGTGATAAAGGGACGCGGGGTGAAAAACTGTTTTTT. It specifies CAISDKGTRGEKLFF.

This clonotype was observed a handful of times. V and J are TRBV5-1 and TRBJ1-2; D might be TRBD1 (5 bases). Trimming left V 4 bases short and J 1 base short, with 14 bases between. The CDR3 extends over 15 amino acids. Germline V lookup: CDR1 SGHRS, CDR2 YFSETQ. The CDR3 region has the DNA TGCGCCAGCAGCCAGGCCCCGGGGCATAACTATGGCTACACCTTC. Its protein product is CASSQAPGHNYGYTF. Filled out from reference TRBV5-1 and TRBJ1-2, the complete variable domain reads KAGVTQTPRYLIKTRGQQVTLSCSPISGHRSVSWYQQTPGQGLQFLFEYFSETQRNKGNFPGRFSGRQFSNSRSEMNVSTLELGDSALYLCASSQAPGHNYGYTFGSGTRLTVV.

CDR3 region: CASSLGIWDNEQFF. DNA for the CDR3: TGTGCCAGCAGCCTAGGTATCTGGGACAATGAGCAGTTCTTC. The chain couples TRBV7-8 to TRBJ2-5, with D hard to call. The tail of the sequence fits TRBJ2-1 better, so the J call may be wrong. Germline V CDR1 and CDR2: SGHVS, FQNEAQ. The CDR3 runs 14 residues.

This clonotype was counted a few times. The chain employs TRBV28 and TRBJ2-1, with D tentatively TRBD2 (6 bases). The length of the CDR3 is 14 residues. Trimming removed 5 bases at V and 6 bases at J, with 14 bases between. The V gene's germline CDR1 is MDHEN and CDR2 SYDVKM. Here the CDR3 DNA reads TGTGCCAGCAGTCCTGGGAGACTAGTCAATGAGCAGTTCTTC. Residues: CASSPGRLVNEQFF.

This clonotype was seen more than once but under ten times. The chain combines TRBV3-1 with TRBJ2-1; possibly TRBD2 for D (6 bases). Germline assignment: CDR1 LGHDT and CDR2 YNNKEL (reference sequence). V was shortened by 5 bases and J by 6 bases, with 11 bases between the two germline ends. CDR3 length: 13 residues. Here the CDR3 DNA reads TGTGCCAGCAGCTCAGTGACTAGCAATGAGCAGTTCTTC. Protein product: CASSSVTSNEQFF.

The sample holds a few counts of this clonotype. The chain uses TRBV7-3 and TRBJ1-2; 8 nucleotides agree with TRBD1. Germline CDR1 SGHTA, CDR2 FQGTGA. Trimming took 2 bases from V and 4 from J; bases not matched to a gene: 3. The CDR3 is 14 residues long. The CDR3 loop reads CASSLQGAGYGYTF. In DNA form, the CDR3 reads TGTGCCAGCAGCTTACAGGGGGCGGGCTATGGCTACACCTTC.

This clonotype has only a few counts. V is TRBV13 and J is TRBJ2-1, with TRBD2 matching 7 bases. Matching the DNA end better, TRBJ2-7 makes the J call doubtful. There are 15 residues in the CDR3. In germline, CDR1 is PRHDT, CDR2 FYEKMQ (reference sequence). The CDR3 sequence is CASSRGAGPYGEQYF. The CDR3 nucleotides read TGTGCCAGCAGCCGAGGAGCGGGACCTTATGGCGAGCAGTACTTC.

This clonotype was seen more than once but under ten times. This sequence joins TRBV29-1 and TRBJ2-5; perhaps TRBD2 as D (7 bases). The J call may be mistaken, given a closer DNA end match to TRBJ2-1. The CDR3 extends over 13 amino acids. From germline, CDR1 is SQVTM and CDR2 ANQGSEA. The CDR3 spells CSVEGKGGDEQFF. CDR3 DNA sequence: TGCAGCGTTGAGGGGAAAGGGGGGGATGAGCAGTTCTTC.

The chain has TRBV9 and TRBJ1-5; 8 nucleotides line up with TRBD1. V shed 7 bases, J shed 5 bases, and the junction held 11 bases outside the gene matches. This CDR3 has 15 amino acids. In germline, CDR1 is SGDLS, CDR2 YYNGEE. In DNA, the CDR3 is TGTGCCAGCGCTCTAACAGGGGGTCGTGATCAGCCCCAGCATTTT. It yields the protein CASALTGGRDQPQHF.

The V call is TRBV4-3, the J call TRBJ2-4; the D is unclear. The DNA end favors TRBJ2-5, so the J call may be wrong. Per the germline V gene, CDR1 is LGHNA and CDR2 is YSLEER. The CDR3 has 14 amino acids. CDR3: CASSQDPGLETQYF. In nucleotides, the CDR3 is TGCGCCAGCAGCCAAGATCCGGGTTTGGAGACCCAGTACTTC.

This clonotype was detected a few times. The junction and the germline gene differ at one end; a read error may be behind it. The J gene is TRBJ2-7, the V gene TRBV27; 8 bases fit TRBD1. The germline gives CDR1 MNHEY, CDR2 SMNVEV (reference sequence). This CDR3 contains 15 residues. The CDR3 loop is CASSLSGTGSYGQYF. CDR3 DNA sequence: TGTGCCAGCAGTTTATCAGGGACAGGCTCCTACGGGCAGTACTTC.

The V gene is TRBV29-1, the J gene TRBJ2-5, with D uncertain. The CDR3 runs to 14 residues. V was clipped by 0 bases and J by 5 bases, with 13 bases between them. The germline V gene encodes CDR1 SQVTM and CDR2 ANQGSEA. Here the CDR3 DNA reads TGCAGCGTTGAAGATCCTGGGTTGGGGGAGACCCAGTACTTC. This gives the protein CSVEDPGLGETQYF.

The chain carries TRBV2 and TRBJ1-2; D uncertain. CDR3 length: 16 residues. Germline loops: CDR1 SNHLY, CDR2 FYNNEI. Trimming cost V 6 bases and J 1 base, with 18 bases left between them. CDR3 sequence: CASSLTQKPINYGYTF. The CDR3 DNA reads TGTGCCAGCAGCCTAACTCAGAAACCGATTAACTATGGCTACACCTTC.

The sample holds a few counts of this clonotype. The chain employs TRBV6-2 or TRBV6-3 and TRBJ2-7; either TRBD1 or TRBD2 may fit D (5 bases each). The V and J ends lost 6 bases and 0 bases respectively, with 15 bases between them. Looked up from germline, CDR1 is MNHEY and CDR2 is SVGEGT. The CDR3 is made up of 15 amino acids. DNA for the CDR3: TGTGCCAGCAGCCGGGGACCGCCAAGCTCCTACGAGCAGTACTTC. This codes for CASSRGPPSSYEQYF.

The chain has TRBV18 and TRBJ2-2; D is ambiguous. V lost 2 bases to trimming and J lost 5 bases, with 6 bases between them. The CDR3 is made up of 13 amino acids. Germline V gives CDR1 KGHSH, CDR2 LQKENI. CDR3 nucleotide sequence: TGTGCCAGCTCACCAGTCCTTACCGGGGAGCTGTTTTTT. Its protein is CASSPVLTGELFF.

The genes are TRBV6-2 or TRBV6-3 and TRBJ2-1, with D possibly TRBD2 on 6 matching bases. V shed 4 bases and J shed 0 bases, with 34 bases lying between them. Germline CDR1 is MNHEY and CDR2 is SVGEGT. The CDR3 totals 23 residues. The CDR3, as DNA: TGTGCCAGCAGTTCGGTTAGGGACTGTCTTTACCTTTTCCCCTACTTCTCCTACAATGAGCAGTTCTTC. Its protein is CASSSVRDCLYLFPYFSYNEQFF.

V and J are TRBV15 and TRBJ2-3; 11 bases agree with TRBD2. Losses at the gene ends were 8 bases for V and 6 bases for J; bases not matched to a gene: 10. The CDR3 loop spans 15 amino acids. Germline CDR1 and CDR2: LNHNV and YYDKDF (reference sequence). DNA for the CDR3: TGTGCCACCGAGGAACTAGCGGGAGAGGGTGATACGCAGTATTTT. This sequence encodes CATEELAGEGDTQYF.

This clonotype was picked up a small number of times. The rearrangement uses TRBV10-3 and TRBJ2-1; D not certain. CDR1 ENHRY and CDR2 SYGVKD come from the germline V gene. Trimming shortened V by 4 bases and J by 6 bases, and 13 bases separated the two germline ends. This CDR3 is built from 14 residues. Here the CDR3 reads CAISGRGSSNEQFF. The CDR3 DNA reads TGTGCCATCAGTGGCCGTGGATCTAGCAATGAGCAGTTCTTC.

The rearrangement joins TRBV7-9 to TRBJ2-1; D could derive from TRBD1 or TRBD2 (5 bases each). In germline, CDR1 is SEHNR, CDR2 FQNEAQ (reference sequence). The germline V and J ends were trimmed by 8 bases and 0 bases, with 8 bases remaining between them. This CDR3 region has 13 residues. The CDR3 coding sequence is TGTGCCAGCGTGGGACCCTCCTACAATGAGCAGTTCTTC. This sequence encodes CASVGPSYNEQFF.

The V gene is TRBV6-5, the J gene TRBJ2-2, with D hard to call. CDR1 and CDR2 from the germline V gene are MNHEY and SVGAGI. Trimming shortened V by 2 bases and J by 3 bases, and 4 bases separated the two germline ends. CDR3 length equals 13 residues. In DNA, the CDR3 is TGTGCCAGCAGTTACGTGGACACCGGGGAGCTGTTTTTT. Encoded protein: CASSYVDTGELFF.